This TCR beta chain is drawn from a study of immune evolution from preneoplasia to lung adenocarcinoma. This clone was seen just once. The table came from immunoSEQ multiplex PCR; TCRdb's copy has only in-frame clones and leaves some out. The profile shows fewer than 8,000 clones, about 80% of them singletons. The germline V gene encodes CDR1 SGHRS and CDR2 YFSETQ. This CDR3 comprises 15 residues. V was pared by 4 bases and J by 2 bases, with 16 bases between. The J gene is TRBJ2-7, the V gene TRBV5-1; D may match TRBD1 or TRBD2 (6 bases each). The receptor was isolated from a person aged 40 to 49 with lung adenocarcinoma. Sequenced input: FFPE invasive lung adenocarcinoma tissue. CDR3 sequence: CASSPHGGGPYEQYF. For the CDR3, the DNA is TGCGCCAGCAGCCCCCACGGGGGCGGTCCCTACGAGCAGTACTTC.